Below, 22 T cell receptor beta chains from the same sample are listed, as sequenced in a study of blood T cells in healthy people across ages. The second PCR ran about 6 to 12 cycles with a sample-barcoded 5' primer and J-beta primers. TCRdb re-derived calls from the 5' RACE reads in MiXCR, one entry per CDR3 protein. Of roughly 550,000 distinct CDR3 sequences in the sample, less than 25% were seen once. These same data were also listed under a study on T cells of mothers and their children.

Sequences were obtained from blood. These receptors came from a boy aged 5-17 years in good health.

This rearrangement joins TRBV4-1 to TRBJ2-7; unclear D gene. Looked up from germline, CDR1 is MGHRA and CDR2 is YSYEKL. Deletions cut 1 base from V and 7 bases from J, with 14 bases between. This CDR3 region has 14 residues. CDR3 nucleotide sequence: TGCGCCAGCAGCCAAGGTGTCCTCCCACCGGAGCAGTACTTC. It encodes CASSQGVLPPEQYF.

V gene TRBV3-1 combines with J gene TRBJ2-5, with 8 bases identical to TRBD2. The CDR3 is made up of 14 amino acids. Trimming at V came to 2 bases and at J to 3 bases, leaving 2 bases not matched to a gene. CDR1 LGHDT and CDR2 YNNKEL come from the germline V gene (reference sequence). As DNA, the CDR3 is TGTGCCAGCAGCCAACCAGCGGGAGAAGAGACCCAGTACTTC. Translation: CASSQPAGEETQYF.

This clonotype was seen a handful of times. The DNA for the CDR3 is TGTGCCAGCAGCGAGACGAGCAATGAGCAGTTCTTC. Translating gives CASSETSNEQFF. V and J are TRBV7-6 and TRBJ2-5; D is unresolved. Near its end, the DNA agrees better with TRBJ2-1, so the J call may be wrong. CDR3 size: 12 residues. Germline V gene data show CDR1 as SGHVS and CDR2 as FNYEAQ.

This clonotype was recorded many times. The rearrangement joins TRBV13 to TRBJ1-2; TRBD1 agrees at 9 bases. The CDR3 contains 16 residues. Germline V lookup: CDR1 PRHDT, CDR2 FYEKMQ (reference sequence). V lost 5 bases and J lost 6; bases outside the gene matches: 13. The CDR3 loop reads CASSLSLRDRVDGYTF. CDR3 DNA: TGTGCCAGCAGCCTAAGCCTCCGGGACAGGGTTGATGGCTACACCTTC.

The genes are TRBV7-3 and TRBJ1-1; no firm D call. V was trimmed by 0 bases and J by 1 base, leaving 15 bases between them. Germline CDR1 is SGHTA and CDR2 is FQGTGA. This CDR3 is built from 17 residues. CDR3: CASSLTLGPAGNTEAFF. CDR3 sequence (DNA): TGTGCCAGCAGCTTAACGTTAGGGCCCGCTGGGAACACTGAAGCTTTCTTT.

The table lists this clonotype with a few counts. The rearrangement uses TRBV28 and TRBJ2-3; 11 positions match TRBD2. This CDR3 region has 17 residues. The junction had 12 bases not matched to a gene; V was cut back by 6 bases and J by 4 bases. Germline V gene lookup returns CDR1 MDHEN and CDR2 SYDVKM. The CDR3 here is CASSPPSSGGSSDTQYF. The CDR3 region has the DNA TGTGCCAGCAGCCCGCCGTCTAGCGGGGGGTCATCAGATACGCAGTATTTT.

This chain connects TRBV28 to TRBJ2-7, with 11 bases fitting TRBD2. Germline CDR1 is MDHEN and CDR2 is SYDVKM. V lost 2 bases to trimming and J lost 3 bases; unmatched junction nucleotides: 6. The CDR3 contains 16 residues. This CDR3 reads CASSLAGLAGGYEQYF. The CDR3 coding sequence is TGTGCCAGCAGTTTAGCTGGTCTAGCGGGAGGCTACGAGCAGTACTTC.

This clonotype was observed a few times. This chain uses TRBV4-2 with TRBJ2-1; D is unclear. This CDR3 is 16 amino acids long. The V end was cut by 4 bases, the J end by 0 bases, with 13 bases between. CDR1 and CDR2 (germline): LGHNA, YNFKEQ. CDR3 DNA: TGTGCCAGCAGCCCCAAACGTCCTAGCTCCTACAATGAGCAGTTCTTC. It translates to CASSPKRPSSYNEQFF.

In its sample, this clonotype was seen a few times. The chain uses TRBV7-2 and TRBJ2-7; tentative D call: TRBD1 (5 bases). Between the trimmed V and J ends, which lost 3 bases and 6 bases, there was a span of 12 bases. The CDR3 extends over 13 amino acids. Per germline, CDR1 SGHTA and CDR2 FQGNSA. The CDR3 DNA is TGTGCCAGCAGCTTCGACAGTATCAGCGAGCAGTACTTC. This codes for CASSFDSISEQYF. The full variable domain, rest sourced from reference TRBV7-2 and TRBJ2-7, is GAGVSQSPSNKVTEKGKDVELRCDPISGHTALYWYRQSLGQGLEFLIYFQGNSAPDKSGLPSDRFSAERTGGSVSTLTIQRTQQEDSAVYLCASSFDSISEQYFGPGTRLTVT.

The chain couples TRBV9 to TRBJ1-6; D ambiguous. CDR1 SGDLS and CDR2 YYNGEE come from the germline V gene. The CDR3 runs 13 residues. V was pared by 0 bases and J by 7 bases, with 5 bases between. CDR3 in DNA: TGTGCCAGCAGCGTAGACCCGAATTCACCCCTCCACTTT. It is translated as CASSVDPNSPLHF.

This rearrangement joins TRBV19 to TRBJ1-2; TRBD1 might be the D (5 bases). CDR3 length equals 14 residues. Germline V gene sequence: CDR1 LNHDA, CDR2 SQIVND (reference sequence). The germline V and J ends were trimmed by 7 bases and 4 bases, with 16 bases remaining between them. CDR3 sequence (DNA): TGTGCCAGTACCCCCACGCCAACAGGCTATGGCTACACCTTC. Encoded protein: CASTPTPTGYGYTF.

DNA for the CDR3: TGTGCCAGCAGTTACGGACAGGGGAGGTCGGAAAAACTGTTTTTT. Its translation: CASSYGQGRSEKLFF. The V call is TRBV12-3 or TRBV12-4, the J call TRBJ1-4; the match to TRBD1 covers 9 bases. With V trimmed by 4 bases and J by 8 bases, 8 bases remained unmatched. The CDR3 length is 15 residues.

The J gene is TRBJ2-7, the V gene TRBV20-1; 10 nucleotides align to TRBD2. This CDR3 comprises 15 residues. The germline CDR1 and CDR2 sequences are DFQATT and SNEGSKA (reference sequence). V shed 5 bases and J 0 bases; nucleotides not matched to a gene: 7. CDR3 sequence (DNA): TGCAGTGCTCCCCTAGCGGGAGTCAGCTCCTACGAGCAGTACTTC. Translated: CSAPLAGVSSYEQYF.

The chain joins TRBV7-8 to TRBJ2-7; D uncertain. CDR1 is SGHVS, CDR2 FQNEAQ, per germline. This CDR3 is built from 14 residues. Between the trimmed V and J ends, which lost 4 bases and 3 bases, there was a span of 13 bases. For the CDR3, the DNA is TGTGCCAGCAGCTCAAGTCCGAGCAACTACGAGCAGTACTTC. As protein: CASSSSPSNYEQYF.

This clonotype was seen a few times. This sequence joins TRBV3-1 and TRBJ2-5; the D is unclear. This CDR3 region has 13 residues. Per the germline V gene, CDR1 is LGHDT and CDR2 is YNNKEL (reference sequence). Trimming took 2 bases from V and 0 from J, leaving 4 bases between them. The CDR3 loop is CASSQLYQETQYF. CDR3 nucleotide sequence: TGTGCCAGCAGCCAACTGTACCAAGAGACCCAGTACTTC.

The chain recombines TRBV28 with TRBJ1-4; TRBD1 aligns across 8 bases. Germline V gene sequence: CDR1 MDHEN, CDR2 SYDVKM. After removal of 6 bases from V and 8 bases from J, the junction contained 14 bases not matched to a gene. This CDR3 contains 16 residues. The CDR3 here is CASSPLRTGKGEKLFF. CDR3 nucleotide sequence: TGTGCCAGCAGCCCATTACGGACAGGGAAGGGAGAAAAACTGTTTTTT.

This clonotype showed up just a few times. The rearrangement uses TRBV28 and TRBJ2-7; TRBD1 is a possible D gene (6 bases). Per germline, CDR1 MDHEN and CDR2 SYDVKM. V was clipped by 3 bases and J by 4 bases, with 16 bases between them. This CDR3 spans 15 amino acids. The CDR3 protein is CASSFVSGVKYEQYF. The CDR3 bases are TGTGCCAGCAGTTTTGTCTCAGGGGTGAAATACGAGCAGTACTTC.

This clonotype occurred a few times. The chain recombines TRBV7-9 with TRBJ2-7, with D possibly matching TRBD2 (5 bases). This CDR3 is 14 amino acids long. V was pared by 4 bases and J by 4 bases, with 14 bases between. CDR1 SEHNR and CDR2 FQNEAQ come from the germline V gene (reference sequence). The CDR3 sequence is CASSSSRERYEQYF. The CDR3 region has the DNA TGTGCCAGCAGCTCCAGCCGGGAAAGATACGAGCAGTACTTC.

The chain carries TRBV20-1 and TRBJ2-1, with TRBD2 matching 8 bases. The germline gives CDR1 DFQATT, CDR2 SNEGSKA (reference sequence). The CDR3 has 15 amino acids. J was trimmed by 5 bases and V by 0 bases; bases with no gene match: 6. The DNA for the CDR3 is TGCAGTGCTAGAGAACCCGGGACTAGTCACAATGAGCAGTTCTTC. It codes for CSAREPGTSHNEQFF.

This clonotype has just a few counts. The chain couples TRBV7-2 to TRBJ2-7; no clear D gene. V shed 1 base and J shed 4 bases, with 11 bases lying between them. The CDR3 has 14 amino acids. Germline loops: CDR1 SGHTA, CDR2 FQGNSA. CDR3 protein: CASSLEAGVYEQYF. CDR3 DNA: TGTGCCAGCAGCTTAGAGGCCGGAGTATACGAGCAGTACTTC.

V and J are TRBV29-1 and TRBJ2-5, with TRBD2 as a possible D gene (5 bases). Per germline, CDR1 SQVTM and CDR2 ANQGSEA. The ends were cut back, 3 bases at V and 5 bases at J, with 7 bases in the middle. The CDR3 sequence is 11 residues long. CDR3 amino acids: CSVEPGETQYF. The CDR3 DNA reads TGCAGCGTTGAGCCGGGGGAGACCCAGTACTTC.

In its sample, this clonotype was seen many times. The chain employs TRBV28 and TRBJ1-1; the D gene is possibly TRBD1 (5 bases). This CDR3 has 14 amino acids. The V and J ends lost 4 bases and 5 bases respectively, with 14 bases between them. The germline V gene encodes CDR1 MDHEN and CDR2 SYDVKM. The CDR3 sequence: CASSSTGGRTEAFF. For the CDR3, the DNA is TGTGCCAGCAGTTCTACAGGTGGTCGGACTGAAGCTTTCTTT.